Listed here are 20 T cell receptor beta chains from one sample, sequenced in a study of tumor-infiltrating lymphocytes in localized non-small cell lung cancer. Produced via immunoSEQ multiplex PCR; TCRdb's table is partial and in-frame only. The table lists roughly 24,000 clones, roughly 71% of them singletons, with roughly 14% in the top ten. What was sequenced was lung tumor tissue. These receptors originate from a human donor with non-small cell lung cancer.

The chain links TRBV18 to TRBJ2-1; 8 nucleotides align to TRBD1. Per the germline V gene, CDR1 is KGHSH and CDR2 is LQKENI. V trimming: 3 bases; J trimming: 5 bases; junction bases outside the gene matches: 6. The CDR3 loop spans 15 amino acids. In nucleotides, the CDR3 is TGTGCCAGCTCACCTCGGACAGGGAAACACAATGAGCAGTTCTTC. Translated: CASSPRTGKHNEQFF.

The chain's CDR3 is CASSRRLLYEQYF. DNA for the CDR3: TGTGCCAGCAGCCGGCGTCTTCTTTACGAGCAGTACTTC. This chain joins TRBV28 and TRBJ2-7; D gene unclear. Germline assignment: CDR1 MDHEN and CDR2 SYDVKM. The CDR3 consists of 13 residues. The germline V and J ends were trimmed by 6 bases and 4 bases, with 13 bases remaining between them.

This chain connects TRBV5-5 to TRBJ2-1, with D hard to call. V was pared by 4 bases and J by 9 bases, with 14 bases between. Looked up from germline, CDR1 is SGHKS and CDR2 is YYEKEE (reference sequence). This CDR3 has 13 amino acids. The CDR3: CASSLVPGSEQFF. The DNA of the CDR3 is TGTGCCAGCAGCCTTGTACCGGGTAGTGAGCAGTTCTTC.

This clone was seen only a few times. Other nucleotide sequences from this sample produce the same CDR3. The chain combines TRBV18 with TRBJ1-1, with a possible D match to TRBD1 (5 bases). The V gene lost 0 bases and the J gene lost 3 bases, with 8 bases spanning the gap. The CDR3 is 14 amino acids. The V gene's germline CDR1 is KGHSH and CDR2 LQKENI. CDR3 in amino acids: CASSPPSGHTEAFF. CDR3 in DNA: TGTGCCAGCTCACCACCCTCGGGGCACACTGAAGCTTTCTTT.

The genes are TRBV29-1 and TRBJ2-7, with D possibly matching TRBD2 (6 bases). Germline CDR1 reads SQVTM; CDR2 reads ANQGSEA. Trimming took 6 bases from V and 2 from J, leaving 17 bases between them. CDR3 length equals 14 residues. The CDR3 region has the DNA TGCAGCGTCTCTAGCGCTCTCCCCCCCTACGAGCAGTACTTC. Translation gives CSVSSALPPYEQYF.

This clone was seen just once. The chain joins TRBV5-5 to TRBJ1-3; D ambiguous. Germline CDR1 is SGHKS and CDR2 is YYEKEE (reference sequence). Trimming removed 4 bases at V and 1 base at J, with 12 bases between. This CDR3 spans 15 amino acids. The CDR3 nucleotides are TGTGCCAGCAGCCAAAATCACCAATCTGGAAACACCATATATTTT. Translated: CASSQNHQSGNTIYF.

The chain joins TRBV10-2 to TRBJ1-1, with TRBD1 matching 7 bases. From germline, CDR1 is WSHSY and CDR2 SAAADI. The CDR3 is 15 amino acids. With V trimmed by 8 bases and J by 4 bases, 13 bases remained unmatched. The CDR3 reads CASAPRDRASTEAFF. The CDR3 coding sequence is TGCGCCAGCGCCCCCCGAGACAGGGCAAGCACTGAAGCTTTCTTT.

V usage is TRBV5-1 and J usage is TRBJ2-5, with D hard to call. This CDR3 is 13 amino acids long. V dropped 2 bases and J dropped 5 bases, with 10 bases sitting between them. Per germline, CDR1 SGHRS and CDR2 YFSETQ. The CDR3 is CASSFGHGETQYF. The CDR3 DNA reads TGCGCCAGCAGCTTTGGCCACGGGGAGACCCAGTACTTC.

This clone came up once. V is TRBV6-6 and J is TRBJ2-5; D remains ambiguous. V lost 10 bases to trimming and J lost 2 bases, with 8 bases between them. Germline assignment: CDR1 MNHNY and CDR2 SVGAGI (reference sequence). The CDR3 extends over 11 amino acids. CDR3 sequence reads: CATSPQETQYF. The CDR3 region has the DNA TGTGCCACATCACCTCAAGAGACCCAGTACTTC.

The rearrangement uses TRBV7-2 and TRBJ1-5, with a weak D call TRBD1 (5 bases). This CDR3 comprises 15 residues. Trimming took off 5 bases at V and 7 bases at J, with 18 bases between the two ends. CDR1 SGHTA and CDR2 FQGNSA come from the germline V gene. CDR3 DNA sequence: TGTGCCAGCAGCCGCCGTGCAGGGAAGGAACAGCCCCAGCATTTT. Translated, it gives CASSRRAGKEQPQHF.

Written as DNA, the CDR3 is TGTGCCAGCAGTGAAACCCCGGTGGAGGCCTACGAGCAGTACTTC. Protein: CASSETPVEAYEQYF. V and J are TRBV25-1 and TRBJ2-7, with a possible D match to TRBD2 (5 bases). Germline loops: CDR1 MGHDK, CDR2 SYGVNS. Deletions cut 2 bases from V and 2 bases from J, with 13 bases between. The CDR3 totals 15 residues.

This chain uses TRBV5-5 with TRBJ2-5, with TRBD2 matching over 11 bases. The CDR3 contains 15 residues. CDR1 and CDR2 from the germline V gene are SGHKS and YYEKEE (reference sequence). The junction had 5 bases not matched to a gene; V was cut back by 4 bases and J by 3 bases. The CDR3 DNA follows: TGTGCCAGCAGCGGGCTGACTAGCGGGAAAGAGACCCAGTACTTC. Its protein is CASSGLTSGKETQYF. The entire variable domain, with the rest obtained from reference TRBV5-5 and TRBJ2-5, is as follows: DAGVTQSPTHLIKTRGQQVTLRCSPISGHKSVSWYQQVLGQGPQFIFQYYEKEERGRGNFPDRFSARQFPNYSSELNVNALLLGDSALYLCASSGLTSGKETQYFGPGTRLLVL.

This chain joins TRBV30 and TRBJ1-1; TRBD1 might be the D (5 bases). There are 15 residues in the CDR3. From germline, CDR1 is GTSNPN and CDR2 SVGIG (reference sequence). V lost 2 bases and J 3 bases, leaving 16 bases between the germline ends. The CDR3 DNA is TGTGCCTGGAGTTTAAAATTGGGGGGACACACTGAAGCTTTCTTT. Its translation: CAWSLKLGGHTEAFF. Looking up the rest from reference TRBV30 and TRBJ1-1 gives the full variable domain: SQTIHQWPATLVQPVGSPLSLECTVEGTSNPNLYWYRQAAGRGLQLLFYSVGIGQISSEVPQNLSASRPQDRQFILSSKKLLLSDSGFYLCAWSLKLGGHTEAFFGQGTRLTVV.

This clone has just a few counts. J is TRBJ2-7 and V is TRBV11-2; D might be TRBD2 (6 bases). The CDR3 has 13 amino acids. The germline V and J ends were trimmed by 5 bases and 2 bases, with 10 bases remaining between them. Germline lookup yields CDR1 SGHAT and CDR2 FQNNGV. CDR3 DNA sequence: TGTGCCAGCAGCCCGGGGGTGGCCTACGAGCAGTACTTC. Its protein product is CASSPGVAYEQYF.

This chain connects TRBV27 to TRBJ2-7, with 10 positions matching TRBD1. With 4 bases clipped from V and 3 bases from J, the junction kept 3 bases outside the gene matches. The CDR3 covers 14 residues. Germline values: CDR1 MNHEY, CDR2 SMNVEV (reference sequence). CDR3 loop: CASSSGQGVYEQYF. The DNA for the CDR3 is TGTGCCAGCAGTTCTGGACAGGGGGTCTACGAGCAGTACTTC.

The V call is TRBV2, the J call TRBJ1-2, with D unclear. This CDR3 is 14 amino acids long. Germline V gene sequence: CDR1 SNHLY, CDR2 FYNNEI. V dropped 4 bases and J dropped 2 bases, with 11 bases sitting between them. This CDR3 reads CASSALDGNYGYTF. CDR3 coding DNA: TGTGCCAGCAGTGCCCTAGACGGAAACTATGGCTACACCTTC. Combining the CDR3 with reference TRBV2 and TRBJ1-2 gives the whole variable domain EPEVTQTPSHQVTQMGQEVILRCVPISNHLYFYWYRQILGQKVEFLVSFYNNEISEKSEIFDDQFSVERPDGSNFTLKIRSTKLEDSAMYFCASSALDGNYGYTFGSGTRLTVV.

The genes are TRBV7-9 and TRBJ2-3, with TRBD2 matching over 7 bases. The CDR3 is 15 residues long. V shed 2 bases and J 3 bases; nucleotides not matched to a gene: 5. CDR1 SEHNR and CDR2 FQNEAQ come from the germline V gene (reference sequence). As DNA, the CDR3 is TGTGCCAGCAGCTTAACGGGACTACCAACAGATACGCAGTATTTT. Its protein is CASSLTGLPTDTQYF.

V gene TRBV6-6 combines with J gene TRBJ1-2; 7 bases agree with TRBD1. The germline CDR1 and CDR2 sequences are MNHNY and SVGAGI (reference sequence). V dropped 5 bases and J dropped 10; count of bases not matched to a gene: 13. This CDR3 spans 14 amino acids. The chain's CDR3 is CASSGPGGQPYYTF. CDR3 coding DNA: TGTGCCAGCAGTGGCCCAGGGGGACAGCCATACTACACCTTC.

The V and J genes are TRBV14 and TRBJ2-5; no firm D call. CDR3 size: 14 residues. From germline, CDR1 is SGHDN and CDR2 FVKESK. V shed 0 bases and J shed 3 bases, with 8 bases lying between them. The DNA for the CDR3 is TGTGCCAGCAGCCAAGACTACTGGGAAGAGACCCAGTACTTC. As protein: CASSQDYWEETQYF.

This chain joins TRBV6-5 and TRBJ2-1; 7 bases are a match to TRBD2. The length of the CDR3 is 15 residues. Looked up from germline, CDR1 is MNHEY and CDR2 is SVGAGI. With 4 bases clipped from V and 8 bases from J, the junction kept 11 bases outside the gene matches. The CDR3 DNA sequence: TGTGCCAGCAGTTTTTCAGCGGGAAAGGGATATGAGCAGTTCTTC. It is translated as CASSFSAGKGYEQFF.